The present entry profiles one T cell receptor (beta chain) with its context. This sample was included in a study of blood T cell repertoires in COVID-19. Study information: Spain, Italy and the United States supplied samples that represented acute and convalescent COVID-19. Nucleic acid was either cDNA or gDNA, and it came from T cells, B-cell-depleted T cells, or PBMCs.

The CDR3 covers 15 residues. Between the trimmed V and J ends, which lost 0 bases and 0 bases, there was a span of 4 bases. Germline CDR1 reads SGHDT; CDR2 reads YYEEEE. In the original analysis: By means of reference gene primer amplification, nucleated cell counts were estimated. Libraries were prepared by immunoSEQ multiplex PCR; TCRdb keeps only in-frame clonotypes and omits some of them. V, J and clone size were drawn from that table, and D and trimming were deduced from the DNA. The profile covers about 48,000 clones, with 65% to 85% appearing a single time and around 53% taken by the ten largest.

This clonotype was obtained from a man between 70 and 80 years old with acute or convalescent COVID-19. V gene TRBV5-6 combines with J gene TRBJ2-6, with D hard to call. The sequencing sample was made of peripheral blood. CDR3 protein: CASSLAISGANVLTF. As DNA, the CDR3 is TGTGCCAGCAGCTTGGCTATCTCTGGGGCCAACGTCCTGACTTTC.